This T cell receptor (beta chain) was documented in a study of blood T cell repertoires in COVID-19. This clone was detected only a few times. The protocol was immunoSEQ multiplex PCR, while the TCRdb copy is restricted to in-frame clones and leaves out a portion. The data contain around 260,000 clones, about nine tenths of them seen just once; the ten biggest clones take up around 9.5%. The sequenced sample was peripheral blood. The sequence was collected from a man in his forties who had recovered from COVID-19.

The CDR3 reads CASSNTVQETQYF. For the CDR3, the DNA is TGTGCCAGCAGCAACACAGTCCAAGAGACCCAGTACTTC. The gene calls are TRBV6-5 and TRBJ2-5; D ambiguous. The V gene lost 6 bases and the J gene lost 1 base, with 9 bases spanning the gap. Germline loops: CDR1 MNHEY, CDR2 SVGAGI. CDR3 length: 13 residues.